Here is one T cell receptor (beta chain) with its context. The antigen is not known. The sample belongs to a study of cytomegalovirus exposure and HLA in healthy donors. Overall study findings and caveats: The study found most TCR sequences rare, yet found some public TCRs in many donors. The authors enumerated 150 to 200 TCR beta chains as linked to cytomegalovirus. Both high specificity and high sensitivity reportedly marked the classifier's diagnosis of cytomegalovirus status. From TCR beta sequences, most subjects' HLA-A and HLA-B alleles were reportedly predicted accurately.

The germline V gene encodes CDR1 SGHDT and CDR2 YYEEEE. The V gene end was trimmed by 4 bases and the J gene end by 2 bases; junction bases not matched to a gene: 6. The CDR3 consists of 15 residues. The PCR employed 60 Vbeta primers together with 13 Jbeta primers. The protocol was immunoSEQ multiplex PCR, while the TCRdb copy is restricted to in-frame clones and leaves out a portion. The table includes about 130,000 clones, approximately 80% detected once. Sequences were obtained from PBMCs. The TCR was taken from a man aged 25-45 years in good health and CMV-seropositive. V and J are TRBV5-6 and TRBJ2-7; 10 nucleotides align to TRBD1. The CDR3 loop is CASSEAGTGAYEQYF. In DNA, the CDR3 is TGTGCCAGCAGCGAGGCGGGGACAGGGGCCTACGAGCAGTACTTC.